This is a list of T cell receptor beta chains from one sample in a study of early stage breast cancer tumors. The table came from immunoSEQ multiplex PCR; TCRdb's copy has only in-frame clones and leaves some out. The table has 55,000 to 70,000 clones, over 80% seen once. Sequenced material: blood. The receptors here all came from a person aged 35-55 years with breast cancer. Both conserved end residues are part of each CDR3. The order of the fields is D gene, V gene, clone size, J gene, CDR3 protein, CDR3 DNA. D genes are given only for firm matches. The size of a clone is reported for some rows only, either as once, few or many, or as a class for expanded clones.

>-|TRBV28|-|TRBJ1-1
CASSLSHLRTFMNTEAFF
TGTGCCAGCAGTTTATCCCACCTTAGGACGTTCATGAACACTGAAGCTTTCTTT
>TRBD2|TRBV5-1|-|TRBJ2-1
CASSLTSGRVEEQFF
TGCGCCAGCAGCCTAACTAGCGGGAGGGTAGAAGAGCAGTTCTTC
>-|TRBV5-6|-|TRBJ2-4
CASSLRSILDIQYF
TGTGCCAGCAGCTTGCGGAGCATTCTGGACATTCAGTACTTC
>TRBD1|TRBV2|-|TRBJ1-1
CASSTTGDAFF
TGTGCCAGCAGTACTACAGGGGACGCTTTCTTT
>TRBD1|TRBV11-3|-|TRBJ2-2
CASSGGQGATGELFF
TGTGCCAGCAGCGGAGGACAGGGAGCCACCGGGGAGCTGTTTTTT
>-|TRBV7-9|-|TRBJ2-7
CASSQFGGGNEQYF
TGTGCCAGCAGTCAGTTTGGTGGGGGCAACGAGCAGTACTTC
>-|TRBV7-3|-|TRBJ2-1
CASSPAQGNNEQFF
TGTGCCAGCAGCCCCGCCCAGGGGAACAATGAGCAGTTCTTC
>TRBD2|TRBV27|-|TRBJ2-7
CASSLLAGSSYEQYF
TGTGCCAGCAGTTTATTAGCGGGTAGCTCCTACGAGCAGTACTTC
>TRBD2|TRBV6-5|-|TRBJ2-1
CASSFGQRGSYNEQFF
TGTGCCAGCAGTTTCGGCCAGCGGGGCTCCTACAATGAGCAGTTCTTC
>-|TRBV6-1|-|TRBJ2-1
CASSAISLGNEQFF
TGTGCCAGCAGCGCCATATCTTTAGGCAATGAGCAGTTCTTC
>-|TRBV5-8|-|TRBJ2-7
CASSFFRGGYEQYF
TGTGCCAGCAGCTTTTTTAGGGGGGGCTACGAGCAGTACTTC
>-|TRBV11-2|-|TRBJ1-1
CASSFVTEAFF
TGTGCCAGCAGCTTTGTTACTGAAGCTTTCTTT
>-|TRBV5-4|-|TRBJ1-2
CASSLQVQGSARGYTF
TGTGCCAGCAGCCTCCAAGTTCAGGGATCTGCTCGTGGCTACACCTTC
>-|TRBV28|once|TRBJ2-1
CASSLGSYNEQFF
TGTGCCAGCAGTTTGGGCTCTTACAATGAGCAGTTCTTC
>-|TRBV6-1|-|TRBJ1-5
CASSHGALNQPQHF
TGTGCCAGCAGTCACGGGGCGCTCAATCAGCCCCAGCATTTT
>TRBD2|TRBV27|-|TRBJ2-7
CASTMAGDNVYEQYF
TGTGCCAGCACCATGGCGGGGGATAACGTGTACGAGCAGTACTTC
>-|TRBV11-3|-|TRBJ2-7
CASSLGPSYEQYF
TGTGCCAGCAGCTTAGGACCCTCCTACGAGCAGTACTTC
>-|TRBV18|-|TRBJ1-3
CASSLMEGSGNTIYF
TGTGCCAGCTCTCTAATGGAGGGCTCTGGAAACACCATATATTTT
>TRBD1|TRBV6-6|-|TRBJ2-1
CASSNNRGNEQFF
TGTGCCAGCAGTAATAACAGGGGTAATGAGCAGTTCTTC
>TRBD2|TRBV6-5|-|TRBJ2-3
CASSQGAGYTDTQYF
TGTGCCAGCAGTCAGGGAGCGGGATACACAGATACGCAGTATTTT
>-|TRBV5-6|-|TRBJ2-7
CASNLPGYEQYF
TGTGCCAGCAACCTCCCCGGCTACGAGCAGTACTTC
>TRBD1|TRBV23-1|-|TRBJ2-5
CASSRQGWETQYF
TGCGCCAGCAGTCGACAGGGTTGGGAGACCCAGTACTTC
>-|TRBV29-1|-|TRBJ2-1
CSVGAGPEQFF
TGCAGCGTTGGGGCGGGGCCTGAGCAGTTCTTC
>-|TRBV30|-|TRBJ1-5
CALEVGPAGQPQHF
TGTGCCCTCGAGGTTGGCCCCGCGGGCCAGCCCCAGCATTTT
>-|TRBV5-4|-|TRBJ2-1
CASSRDGNEQFF
TGTGCCAGCAGCCGGGACGGCAATGAGCAGTTCTTC
>-|TRBV10-3|few|TRBJ1-5
CAISDPTVSNQPQHF
TGTGCCATCAGTGACCCCACAGTTAGCAATCAGCCCCAGCATTTT
>-|TRBV4-1|-|TRBJ1-2
CASSLRISSDKGYGYTF
TGCGCCAGCAGCCTAAGGATATCATCAGATAAGGGGTATGGCTACACCTTC
>-|TRBV5-1|-|TRBJ1-1
CASSPRRVGTEAFF
TGCGCCAGCAGCCCACGCAGGGTAGGTACTGAAGCTTTCTTT
>TRBD1|TRBV6-1|-|TRBJ1-5
CASRGTGRNQPQHF
TGTGCCAGCAGGGGGACAGGCCGCAATCAGCCCCAGCATTTT
>-|TRBV5-1|-|TRBJ1-1
CASRDGPRTEAFF
TGCGCCAGCAGGGACGGACCACGGACTGAAGCTTTCTTT
>TRBD2|TRBV6-5|-|TRBJ2-7
CASSYLTSGIYEQYF
TGTGCCAGCAGTTACCTGACTAGCGGGATATACGAGCAGTACTTC
>-|TRBV18|few|TRBJ1-1
CASSPGPGDTEAFF
TGTGCCAGCTCACCAGGACCAGGGGACACTGAAGCTTTCTTT
>-|TRBV4-1|-|TRBJ2-3
CASSQSPAVGLTDTQYF
TGCGCCAGCAGCCAAAGCCCTGCCGTTGGGCTAACAGATACGCAGTATTTT
>TRBD1|TRBV18|-|TRBJ1-3
CASSSGTGIGNTIYF
TGTGCCAGCTCGTCCGGGACAGGGATTGGAAACACCATATATTTT
>-|TRBV5-5|-|TRBJ2-2
CASSLANPTGELFF
TGTGCCAGCAGCTTGGCCAACCCCACCGGGGAGCTGTTTTTT
>-|TRBV4-1|-|TRBJ1-2
CASSPSPRPGHYGYTF
TGCGCCAGCAGCCCCTCCCCTCGCCCGGGCCATTATGGCTACACCTTC
>-|TRBV6-1|once|TRBJ2-5
CASCEGDPQETQYF
TGTGCCAGTTGTGAGGGAGACCCGCAAGAGACCCAGTACTTC
>-|TRBV9|-|TRBJ1-1
CASSVDVGDPEAFF
TGTGCCAGCAGCGTAGATGTCGGGGACCCCGAAGCTTTCTTT